This T cell receptor (beta chain) was identified in a study of blood T cells in healthy people across ages. Together with a sample-barcoded 5' primer, a J-beta primer mix was included in a second PCR lasting roughly 6 to 12 cycles. TCRdb reanalysed the 5' RACE reads using MiXCR and keeps one entry per CDR3 protein. The table lists 1.5 million to 2 million distinct CDR3 sequences, roughly 52% of them singletons. This clonotype was seen once. The germline V gene has CDR1 DFQATT and CDR2 SNEGSKA (reference sequence). The CDR3 is 13 residues long. V was trimmed by 7 bases and J by 4 bases, leaving 14 bases between them.

This TCR was sampled from a middle-aged woman in good health. Sequencing used blood. This chain joins TRBV20-1 and TRBJ2-1; D uncertain. CDR3 loop: CSGNKGPYNEQFF. The CDR3 nucleotides read TGCAGTGGAAATAAGGGCCCTTACAATGAGCAGTTCTTC.